Below, 28 T cell receptor beta chains from the same sample are listed, as sequenced in a study of blood T cell repertoires in COVID-19. Assay used: immunoSEQ multiplex PCR; TCRdb lists only in-frame clones, some missing. The table has 150,000 or so clones, roughly four fifths seen once. Material for sequencing was peripheral blood. Receptors originate from a woman of 80 years or more with acute or convalescent COVID-19.

This clone was recorded a few times. This rearrangement joins TRBV4-1 to TRBJ2-1, with TRBD2 identical over 13 bases. The CDR3 covers 17 residues. Per the germline V gene, CDR1 is MGHRA and CDR2 is YSYEKL. The V segment lost 0 bases and the J segment 3 bases; nucleotides outside the gene matches: 2. The CDR3 sequence: CASSQDRTSGGYNEQFF. For the CDR3, the DNA is TGCGCCAGCAGCCAAGATAGGACTAGCGGGGGCTACAATGAGCAGTTCTTC.

V gene TRBV18 combines with J gene TRBJ2-5, with 14 bases aligning to TRBD2. Germline V gives CDR1 KGHSH, CDR2 LQKENI. V trimming: 5 bases; J trimming: 5 bases; junction bases outside the gene matches: 1. The length of the CDR3 is 14 residues. CDR3 in amino acids: CASSWTSGRETQYF. CDR3 sequence (DNA): TGTGCCAGCTCATGGACTAGCGGGAGGGAGACCCAGTACTTC. The full variable domain, its missing parts supplied by reference TRBV18 and TRBJ2-5, is NAGVMQNPRHLVRRRGQEARLRCSPMKGHSHVYWYRQLPEEGLKFMVYLQKENIIDESGMPKERFSAEFPKEGPSILRIQQVVRGDSAAYFCASSWTSGRETQYFGPGTRLLVL.

The chain recombines TRBV6-1 with TRBJ1-3; 9 positions match TRBD1. Germline V lookup: CDR1 MNHNS, CDR2 SASEGT. V shed 0 bases and J 5 bases; nucleotides not matched to a gene: 2. The CDR3 spans 15 residues. This CDR3 reads CASSEAGTGRNTIYF. The CDR3 DNA is TGTGCCAGCAGTGAAGCTGGGACAGGGCGAAACACCATATATTTT.

The V and J genes are TRBV3-1 (or the pseudogene TRBV3-2) and TRBJ2-3; 7 bases fit TRBD1. The trim removed 4 bases at V and 6 bases at J, leaving 13 bases unmatched. The CDR3 covers 16 residues. The germline V gene encodes CDR1 LGHDT and CDR2 YNNKEL (reference sequence). The CDR3 spells CASSPGARGLRDTQYF. In DNA, the CDR3 is TGTGCCAGCAGCCCAGGGGCCAGGGGGTTGAGGGATACGCAGTATTTT.

The J gene is TRBJ1-3, the V gene TRBV5-1; TRBD1 matches at 8 bases. V trimming: 3 bases; J trimming: 7 bases; junction bases outside the gene matches: 6. The CDR3 is 14 amino acids. CDR1 SGHRS and CDR2 YFSETQ come from the germline V gene. The CDR3 protein is CASSSGQGRNTIYF. The CDR3 DNA follows: TGCGCCAGCAGCTCTGGACAGGGAAGGAACACCATATATTTT.

This chain uses TRBV7-2 with TRBJ2-3; 10 positions agree with TRBD2. The CDR3 sequence is 15 residues long. V was clipped by 5 bases and J by 4 bases; unmatched bases: 6. Per the germline V gene, CDR1 is SGHTA and CDR2 is FQGNSA. In DNA, the CDR3 is TGTGCCAGCAGCCCCGGGACTAGCGTGGCAGATACGCAGTATTTT. Translating it yields CASSPGTSVADTQYF.

The chain links TRBV2 to TRBJ2-7, with D possibly TRBD1 on 6 matching bases. The germline V gene encodes CDR1 SNHLY and CDR2 FYNNEI. CDR3 length equals 14 residues. V was shortened by 7 bases and J by 0 bases, with 13 bases between the two germline ends. Here the CDR3 reads CASIKYRDSYEQYF. For the CDR3, the DNA is TGTGCCAGCATTAAGTACAGGGACTCCTACGAGCAGTACTTC.

The V and J genes are TRBV29-1 and TRBJ2-7; the D gene is possibly TRBD1 (6 bases). The CDR3 runs 13 residues. V lost 6 bases and J lost 2, with 14 bases in between. Germline V gives CDR1 SQVTM, CDR2 ANQGSEA. The CDR3 coding sequence is TGCAGCGTCCCTAAGACAGGACCCTACGAGCAGTACTTC. As protein: CSVPKTGPYEQYF.

V and J are TRBV27 and TRBJ1-2, with 8 bases that match TRBD1. The J segment lost 4 bases and the V segment lost 9 bases, leaving 13 bases of the junction unmatched. The CDR3 has 15 residues. Germline V gene sequence: CDR1 MNHEY, CDR2 SMNVEV (reference sequence). CDR3 loop: CASHVRGQASYGYTF. Here the CDR3 DNA reads TGTGCCAGTCACGTTAGGGGACAGGCGAGCTATGGCTACACCTTC.

This clone was counted between two and nine times. V is TRBV30 and J is TRBJ2-7; D may be TRBD2 (5 bases). V lost 2 bases to trimming and J lost 7 bases, with 21 bases between them. Per the germline V gene, CDR1 is GTSNPN and CDR2 is SVGIG (reference sequence). The CDR3 has 15 residues. The CDR3 DNA reads TGTGCCTGGAGTCACCTGAGGAGAGGGTTTAGGGAGCAGTACTTC. This sequence encodes CAWSHLRRGFREQYF.

The CDR3 reads CASSHSGVRDSNTGELFF. The CDR3 DNA sequence: TGCGCCAGCAGCCATTCGGGGGTCAGGGACTCCAACACCGGGGAGCTGTTTTTT. This chain uses TRBV4-1 with TRBJ2-2; possible D gene TRBD2, 6 bases. V gave up 3 bases and J gave up 2 bases, with 19 bases separating them. CDR1 is MGHRA, CDR2 YSYEKL, per germline. The CDR3 has 18 residues.

This clone was recorded a few times. V is TRBV12-5 and J is TRBJ2-7; a weak D match, TRBD1 (6 bases). The CDR3 totals 15 residues. V was cut by 2 bases and J by 0 bases, with 11 bases left in between. CDR1 is LGHNT, CDR2 FRNRAP, per germline. CDR3 DNA sequence: TGTGCTAGTGGTTTGTCGAACAGGGTCTCCTACGAGCAGTACTTC. Amino acids: CASGLSNRVSYEQYF.

This rearrangement joins TRBV29-1 to TRBJ1-1, with D unresolved. With 7 bases removed from V and 0 bases from J, the gap between germline ends came to 6 bases. Germline CDR1 reads SQVTM; CDR2 reads ANQGSEA. This CDR3 has 11 residues. In nucleotides, the CDR3 is TGCAGCGCACTCTTGAACACTGAAGCTTTCTTT. It encodes CSALLNTEAFF.

The genes are TRBV7-2 and TRBJ1-4, with D perhaps TRBD1 (5 bases). Germline CDR1 SGHTA, CDR2 FQGNSA. The V end lost 2 bases, the J end lost 1 base, and 11 bases lay between the germline ends. The length of the CDR3 is 16 residues. The chain's CDR3 is CASSLRKGLTNEKLFF. CDR3 coding DNA: TGTGCCAGCAGCTTACGAAAGGGGTTAACTAATGAAAAACTGTTTTTT.

This chain joins TRBV19 and TRBJ2-7; TRBD1 matches 8 bases. CDR1 LNHDA and CDR2 SQIVND come from the germline V gene (reference sequence). The CDR3 has 15 amino acids. The junction had 9 bases not matched to a gene; V was cut back by 6 bases and J by 2 bases. The CDR3 region has the DNA TGTGCCAGTAGCAAAGGACAGGGAGGAACCTACGAGCAGTACTTC. Amino acids: CASSKGQGGTYEQYF.

J is TRBJ1-6 and V is TRBV3-1 (or the pseudogene TRBV3-2); no firm D call. Germline V CDR1 and CDR2: LGHDT, YNNKEL (reference sequence). The CDR3 contains 14 residues. V dropped 4 bases and J dropped 7 bases, with 11 bases sitting between them. The CDR3 spells CASSRMARNSPLHF. As DNA, the CDR3 is TGTGCCAGCAGCCGGATGGCTAGGAATTCACCCCTCCACTTT.

V usage is TRBV4-1 and J usage is TRBJ1-5; D perhaps matches TRBD1 (6 bases). The CDR3 runs 18 residues. CDR1 and CDR2 (germline): MGHRA, YSYEKL. The ends were cut back, 1 base at V and 2 bases at J, with 18 bases in the middle. CDR3 DNA sequence: TGCGCCAGCAGCCAAGTTCTGACAGGCCCCCAGGGCAATCAGCCCCAGCATTTT. Amino acid sequence: CASSQVLTGPQGNQPQHF.

This clone was seen once. The CDR3 loop reads CASSQDPLAGLTGELFF. The CDR3 DNA reads TGCGCCAGCAGCCAAGACCCCCTAGCGGGACTCACCGGGGAGCTGTTTTTT. The chain joins TRBV5-1 to TRBJ2-2, with TRBD2 matching over 9 bases. This CDR3 comprises 17 residues. With 4 bases clipped from V and 4 bases from J, the junction kept 11 bases outside the gene matches. Germline V gene lookup returns CDR1 SGHRS and CDR2 YFSETQ.

The chain has TRBV19 and TRBJ2-3; 7 bases map to TRBD2. The CDR3 runs 15 residues. The V gene end was trimmed by 3 bases and the J gene end by 2 bases; junction bases not matched to a gene: 5. Germline V gene sequence: CDR1 LNHDA, CDR2 SQIVND (reference sequence). CDR3 nucleotide sequence: TGTGCCAGTAGTATGTCTAGCGGACACACAGATACGCAGTATTTT. This translates into CASSMSSGHTDTQYF.

This clone was recorded only once. The chain carries TRBV12-3 or TRBV12-4 and TRBJ1-5; D uncertain. The ends were cut back, 5 bases at V and 0 bases at J, with 5 bases in the middle. The CDR3 has 13 amino acids. CDR3 in DNA: TGTGCCAGCAGTCTTAATAGCAATCAGCCCCAGCATTTT. It is translated as CASSLNSNQPQHF.

The rearrangement uses TRBV6-2 or TRBV6-3 and TRBJ2-2; TRBD1 agrees at 11 bases. Germline loops: CDR1 MNHEY, CDR2 SVGEGT. The CDR3 has 15 amino acids. V shed 5 bases, J shed 7 bases, and the junction held 6 bases outside the gene matches. This chain's CDR3 is CASSTFGTGGGELFF. In DNA form, the CDR3 reads TGTGCCAGCAGTACCTTCGGGACAGGGGGCGGGGAGCTGTTTTTT.

This clone was observed once. The chain is built from TRBV7-2 and TRBJ1-1, with D possibly matching TRBD1 (5 bases). This CDR3 comprises 14 residues. Germline CDR1 reads SGHTA; CDR2 reads FQGNSA. Trimming took 6 bases from V and 3 from J, leaving 14 bases between them. The CDR3: CASRGEREDTEAFF. CDR3 bases: TGTGCCAGCAGAGGGGAGAGGGAGGACACTGAAGCTTTCTTT.

This clone has just one count. V is TRBV30 and J is TRBJ2-3; possible D gene TRBD1, 6 bases. The CDR3 contains 11 residues. The germline gives CDR1 GTSNPN, CDR2 SVGIG (reference sequence). With 3 bases removed from V and 7 bases from J, the gap between germline ends came to 8 bases. CDR3 nucleotides: TGTGCCTGGAGCGGACAGAATACGCAGTATTTT. Protein: CAWSGQNTQYF.

The rearrangement joins TRBV5-4 to TRBJ2-1; 10 bases are shared with TRBD2. CDR3 size: 17 residues. The V gene's germline CDR1 is SGHNT and CDR2 YYREEE (reference sequence). Losses at the gene ends were 6 bases for V and 1 base for J; bases not matched to a gene: 10. CDR3 sequence reads: CASTPSGSGSSYNEQFF. CDR3 nucleotides: TGTGCCAGCACACCTAGCGGGAGTGGCAGTTCCTACAATGAGCAGTTCTTC.

V usage is TRBV19 and J usage is TRBJ2-1; 10 nucleotides line up with TRBD2. Germline CDR1 reads LNHDA; CDR2 reads SQIVND (reference sequence). J was trimmed by 6 bases and V by 5 bases; bases with no gene match: 7. The CDR3 length is 15 residues. In nucleotides, the CDR3 is TGTGCCAGTAGTGCTAGCGGGAGCCACCGCAATGAGCAGTTCTTC. Its translation: CASSASGSHRNEQFF.

This chain uses TRBV3-1 (or the pseudogene TRBV3-2) with TRBJ2-7; TRBD1 is a possible D gene (5 bases). Germline V lookup: CDR1 LGHDT, CDR2 YNNKEL (reference sequence). V was trimmed by 2 bases and J by 4 bases, leaving 9 bases between them. The CDR3 spans 13 residues. In DNA form, the CDR3 reads TGTGCCAGCAGCCAACTACCAGGGTACGAGCAGTACTTC. It specifies CASSQLPGYEQYF.

The chain employs TRBV6-5 and TRBJ2-7; maybe TRBD2 (6 bases). The CDR3 consists of 12 residues. With 11 bases removed from V and 3 bases from J, the gap between germline ends came to 14 bases. The V gene's germline CDR1 is MNHEY and CDR2 SVGAGI. The CDR3 loop reads CALNGGIYEQYF. Written as DNA, the CDR3 is TGTGCCCTCAATGGAGGGATCTACGAGCAGTACTTC.

This clone was detected once. The V and J genes are TRBV7-2 and TRBJ2-3, with 11 nucleotides matching TRBD2. The J segment lost 5 bases and the V segment lost 1 base, leaving 5 bases of the junction unmatched. The CDR3 runs 16 residues. Germline V CDR1 and CDR2: SGHTA, FQGNSA. The CDR3 loop is CASSLGVAGGEDTQYF. The CDR3 coding sequence is TGTGCCAGCAGCTTAGGAGTAGCGGGAGGGGAAGATACGCAGTATTTT.